A selection of T cell receptor beta chains follows, all from one sample in a study of T-cell memory formation after mild COVID-19. TCRdb reprocessed the 5' RACE reads with MiXCR, giving one entry per CDR3 protein. The sample lists over 350,000 distinct CDR3 sequences; roughly 24% were seen once. Sequencing input: PBMCs or a T cell subset sorted from them (not recorded which). All receptors come from an adult woman who had mild COVID-19 (a few samples of this study predate the infection). Cell type and time point are not known. Each CDR3 is given with its conserved first and last residue. A D gene is named only where the DNA matches it firmly. Part of the rows lack a size; the others show once, few, many or a class for expanded clones.

TRBV27	-	TRBJ1-6	TRBD1	CASSLTGTGWNSPLHF
TRBV5-1	few	TRBJ2-7	TRBD1	CASSFRGPNYEQYF
TRBV27	-	TRBJ1-1	-	CASSLVASRPEAFF
TRBV7-2	-	TRBJ2-7	-	CASSPRLLASSYEQYF
TRBV4-1	many	TRBJ2-2	-	CASSPPPGELFF
TRBV4-3	few	TRBJ2-3	-	CASSQDREITDTQYF
TRBV5-1	few	TRBJ2-2	-	CASSLVVKPNTGELFF
TRBV27	-	TRBJ1-5	-	CASSLSGSANQPQHF
TRBV29-1	-	TRBJ1-1	TRBD1	CSVEDTGQGDTEAFF
TRBV5-1	few	TRBJ2-5	-	CASSFSTASIQETQYF
TRBV20-1	-	TRBJ2-7	TRBD1	CSAIDRAPYEQYF
TRBV12-3/TRBV12-4	few	TRBJ1-2	TRBD1	CASRQEGAVVGYTF
TRBV5-1	-	TRBJ1-1	-	CASSLYRAGQTNEAFF
TRBV24-1	-	TRBJ2-3	-	CATSGSTDTQYF
TRBV6-5	few	TRBJ1-2	-	CASSYSGVGSGYTF
TRBV7-2	few	TRBJ2-7	-	CASRAMGEQYF
TRBV11-3	few	TRBJ2-5	TRBD1	CASSHEPGQGVCGQETQYF
TRBV2	few	TRBJ1-1	-	CASSGGMETEAFF
TRBV4-1	once	TRBJ2-5	TRBD2	CASSRSGGEQETQYF
TRBV5-1	-	TRBJ1-4	-	CASSLEGRGGEKLFF
TRBV12-3/TRBV12-4	many	TRBJ2-7	TRBD1	CASSPGTATYEQYF
TRBV10-3	-	TRBJ1-5	-	CAISEAGGGNQPQHF
TRBV12-3/TRBV12-4	few	TRBJ1-1	-	CASSFGGEAFF
TRBV27	-	TRBJ2-1	TRBD1	CASSIRQGGSPYEQFF
TRBV2	-	TRBJ2-5	TRBD2	CASSEIPTSVQETQYF
TRBV5-1	few	TRBJ1-5	TRBD1	CASSLGTGAGDQPQHF
TRBV27	few	TRBJ2-1	-	CASPAGGKGDEQFF